Given below is one T cell receptor (beta chain) in context. This sample stems from a study of OX40 agonist ivuxolimab in advanced cancers. TCRdb's copy holds only in-frame clones and misses some; the assay was immunoSEQ multiplex PCR. In the table there are tens of thousands of clones, 87% of which are singletons. The CDR3 has 13 amino acids. The V end was cut by 5 bases, the J end by 1 base, with 5 bases between. Germline CDR1 and CDR2: SNHLY and FYNNEI. The receptor was isolated from an adult with an advanced solid tumor such as melanoma, head and neck, liver or kidney cancer. The specimen comprised CD4+ or CD8+ T cells sorted from blood, sampled in a trial of the OX40 agonist ivuxolimab. J is TRBJ2-2 and V is TRBV2; D remains unclear. CDR3 DNA sequence: TGTGCCAGCAGTTTAGAGAACACCGGGGAGCTGTTTTTT. Its translation is CASSLENTGELFF.